This TCR beta chain emerged from a study of blood T cell repertoires in COVID-19. Study-level background: Acute-phase and convalescent COVID-19 samples originated in the United States, Italy and Spain.

The method was immunoSEQ multiplex PCR; TCRdb's version includes in-frame clones alone and lacks a portion of them. This repertoire shows around 180,000 clones, about 83% found once; its top ten account for 1.5%. V was clipped by 0 bases and J by 0 bases, with 15 bases between them. This CDR3 spans 17 amino acids. Germline V gene sequence: CDR1 LGHDT, CDR2 YNNKEL (reference sequence). This chain links TRBV3-1 (or the pseudogene TRBV3-2) with TRBJ2-7, with a weak D call TRBD1 (6 bases). This receptor was obtained from a human donor in a cohort sampled during active COVID-19. Sequencing input: peripheral blood. The CDR3 spells CASSQDSRPGVSYEQYF. CDR3 nucleotides: TGTGCCAGCAGCCAAGATAGTCGGCCAGGGGTCTCCTACGAGCAGTACTTC.